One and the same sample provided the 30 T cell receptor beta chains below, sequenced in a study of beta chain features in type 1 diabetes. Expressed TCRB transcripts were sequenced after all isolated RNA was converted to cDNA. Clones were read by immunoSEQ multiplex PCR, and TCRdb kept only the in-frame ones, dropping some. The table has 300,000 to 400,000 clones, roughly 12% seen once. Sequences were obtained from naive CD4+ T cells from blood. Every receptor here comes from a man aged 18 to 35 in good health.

The DNA of the CDR3 is TGTGCCAGCAGGACCGGGACAGGGCGAAGGGGCTACACCTTC. Amino acid sequence: CASRTGTGRRGYTF. This chain uses TRBV28 with TRBJ1-2; 9 bases agree with TRBD1. Germline CDR1 reads MDHEN; CDR2 reads SYDVKM. The junction had 10 bases not matched to a gene; V was cut back by 6 bases and J by 8 bases. The CDR3 is made up of 14 amino acids.

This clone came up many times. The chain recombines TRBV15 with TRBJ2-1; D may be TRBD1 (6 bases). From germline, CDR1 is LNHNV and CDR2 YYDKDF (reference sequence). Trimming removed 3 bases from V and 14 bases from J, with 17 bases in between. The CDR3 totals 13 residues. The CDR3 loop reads CATSSHRGTKEFF. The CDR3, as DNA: TGTGCCACCAGCAGTCATAGGGGGACGAAAGAGTTCTTC.

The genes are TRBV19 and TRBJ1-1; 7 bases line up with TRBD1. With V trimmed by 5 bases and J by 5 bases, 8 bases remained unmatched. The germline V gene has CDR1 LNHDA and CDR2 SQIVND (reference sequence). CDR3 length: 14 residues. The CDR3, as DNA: TGTGCCAGTAGTGTACGGACAGGAGGGACTGAAGCTTTCTTT. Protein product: CASSVRTGGTEAFF.

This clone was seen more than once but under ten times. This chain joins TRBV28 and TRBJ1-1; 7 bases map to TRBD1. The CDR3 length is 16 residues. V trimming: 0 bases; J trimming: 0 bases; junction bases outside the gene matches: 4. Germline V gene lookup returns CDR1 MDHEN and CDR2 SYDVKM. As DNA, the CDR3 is TGTGCCAGCAGTTTATGGACAGGGTTTATGAACACTGAAGCTTTCTTT. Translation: CASSLWTGFMNTEAFF.

DNA of the CDR3: TGCGCCAGCAGCCAAGATCGGGGTACAGGGGACTACGAGCAGTACTTC. Its translation is CASSQDRGTGDYEQYF. The chain has TRBV4-3 and TRBJ2-7, with TRBD1 matching 7 bases. The CDR3 is 16 residues long. Germline trimming cut 0 bases from V and 3 bases from J; bases unmatched to any gene: 8. Per germline, CDR1 LGHNA and CDR2 YSLEER.

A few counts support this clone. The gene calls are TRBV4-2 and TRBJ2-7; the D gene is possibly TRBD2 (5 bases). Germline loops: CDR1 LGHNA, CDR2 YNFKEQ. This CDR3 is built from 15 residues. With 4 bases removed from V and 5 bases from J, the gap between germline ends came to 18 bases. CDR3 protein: CASSLQNGVLDEQYF. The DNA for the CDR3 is TGTGCCAGCAGCCTCCAAAACGGGGTATTAGACGAGCAGTACTTC.

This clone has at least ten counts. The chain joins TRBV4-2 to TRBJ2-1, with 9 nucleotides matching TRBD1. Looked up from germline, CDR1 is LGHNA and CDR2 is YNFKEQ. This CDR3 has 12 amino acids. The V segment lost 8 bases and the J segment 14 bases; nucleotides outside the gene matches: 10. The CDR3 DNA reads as TGTGCCAGCCGCCGCGGGACAGGGACCGAGTTCTTC. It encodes CASRRGTGTEFF.

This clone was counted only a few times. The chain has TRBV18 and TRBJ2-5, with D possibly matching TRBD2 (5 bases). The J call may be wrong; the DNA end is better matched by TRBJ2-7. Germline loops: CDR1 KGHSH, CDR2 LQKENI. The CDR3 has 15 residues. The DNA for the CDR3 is TGTGCCAGCTCACCAGGCGGGCAGGCAGTCGGCGAGCAGTACTTC. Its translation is CASSPGGQAVGEQYF.

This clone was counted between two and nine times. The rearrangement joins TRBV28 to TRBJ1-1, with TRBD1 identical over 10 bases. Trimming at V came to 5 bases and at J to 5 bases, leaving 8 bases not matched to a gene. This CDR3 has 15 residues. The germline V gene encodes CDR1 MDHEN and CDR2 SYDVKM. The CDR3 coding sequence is TGTGCCAGCAGTCCACCGGGACAGGGGAGAACTGAAGCTTTCTTT. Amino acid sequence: CASSPPGQGRTEAFF. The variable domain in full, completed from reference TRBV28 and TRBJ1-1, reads DVKVTQSSRYLVKRTGEKVFLECVQDMDHENMFWYRQDPGLGLRLIYFSYDVKMKEKGDIPEGYSVSREKKERFSLILESASTNQTSMYLCASSPPGQGRTEAFFGQGTRLTVV.

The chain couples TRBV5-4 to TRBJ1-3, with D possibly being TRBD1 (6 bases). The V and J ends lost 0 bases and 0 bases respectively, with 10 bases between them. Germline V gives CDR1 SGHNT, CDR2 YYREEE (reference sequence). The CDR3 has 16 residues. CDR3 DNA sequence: TGTGCCAGCAGCTTGGACAGGGTGAGCTCTGGAAACACCATATATTTT. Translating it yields CASSLDRVSSGNTIYF.

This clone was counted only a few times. DNA for the CDR3: TGTGCCAGCAGTCGACAGAGCTCAGAGATGAACACTGAAGCTTTCTTT. It yields the protein CASSRQSSEMNTEAFF. This chain uses TRBV6-6 with TRBJ1-1; D might be TRBD1 (5 bases). V was trimmed by 5 bases and J by 0 bases, leaving 16 bases between them. The CDR3 is 16 amino acids. Germline loops: CDR1 MNHNY, CDR2 SVGAGI (reference sequence).

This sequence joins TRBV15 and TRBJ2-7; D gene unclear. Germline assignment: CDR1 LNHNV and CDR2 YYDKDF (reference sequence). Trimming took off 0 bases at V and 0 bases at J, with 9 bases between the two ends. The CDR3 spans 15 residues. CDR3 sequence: CATSRDVSGSYEQYF. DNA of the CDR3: TGTGCCACCAGCAGAGATGTTTCGGGCTCCTACGAGCAGTACTTC.

CDR3 nucleotides: TGTGCCAGCAGTGGGGGCAGGGGAAACAATCAGCCCCAGCATTTT. This translates into CASSGGRGNNQPQHF. The chain couples TRBV28 to TRBJ1-5, with D tentatively TRBD1 (6 bases). V lost 5 bases and J 3 bases, leaving 14 bases between the germline ends. Germline V gives CDR1 MDHEN, CDR2 SYDVKM. This CDR3 is built from 15 residues.

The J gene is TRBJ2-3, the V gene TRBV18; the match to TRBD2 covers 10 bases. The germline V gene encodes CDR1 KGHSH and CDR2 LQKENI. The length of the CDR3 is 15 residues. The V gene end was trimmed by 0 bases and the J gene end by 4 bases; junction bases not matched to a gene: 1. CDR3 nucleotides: TGTGCCAGCTCACCACCGGGACTAGCGTCAGATACGCAGTATTTT. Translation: CASSPPGLASDTQYF.

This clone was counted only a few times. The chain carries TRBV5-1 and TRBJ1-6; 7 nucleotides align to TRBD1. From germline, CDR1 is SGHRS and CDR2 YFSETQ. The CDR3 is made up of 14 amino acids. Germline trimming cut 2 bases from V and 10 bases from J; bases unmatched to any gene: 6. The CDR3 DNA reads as TGCGCCAGCAGCTTTCCGACAGGGAACTCACCCCTCCACTTT. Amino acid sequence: CASSFPTGNSPLHF.

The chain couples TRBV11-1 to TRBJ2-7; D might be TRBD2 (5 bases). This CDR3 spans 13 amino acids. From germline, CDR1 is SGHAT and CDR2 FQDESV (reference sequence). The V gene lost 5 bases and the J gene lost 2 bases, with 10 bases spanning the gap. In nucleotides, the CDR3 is TGTGCCAGCAGCGGACCGGGGACCTACGAGCAGTACTTC. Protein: CASSGPGTYEQYF.

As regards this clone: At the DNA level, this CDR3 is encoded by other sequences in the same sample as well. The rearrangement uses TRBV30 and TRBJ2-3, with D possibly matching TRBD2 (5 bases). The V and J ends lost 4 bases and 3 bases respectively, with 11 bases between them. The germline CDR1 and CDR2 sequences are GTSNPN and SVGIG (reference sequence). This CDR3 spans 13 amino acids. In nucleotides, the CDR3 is TGTGCCTGGAAGGAGAGAGGGACAGATACGCAGTATTTT. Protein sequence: CAWKERGTDTQYF. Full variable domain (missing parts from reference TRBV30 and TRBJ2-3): SQTIHQWPATLVQPVGSPLSLECTVEGTSNPNLYWYRQAAGRGLQLLFYSVGIGQISSEVPQNLSASRPQDRQFILSSKKLLLSDSGFYLCAWKERGTDTQYFGPGTRLTVL.

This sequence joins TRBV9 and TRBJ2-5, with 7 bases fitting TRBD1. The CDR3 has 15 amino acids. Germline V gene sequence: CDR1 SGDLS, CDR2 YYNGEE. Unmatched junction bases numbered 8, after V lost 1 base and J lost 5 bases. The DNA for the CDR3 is TGTGCCAGCAGCGTAAAAAACAGGGGTCCCGAGACCCAGTACTTC. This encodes CASSVKNRGPETQYF.

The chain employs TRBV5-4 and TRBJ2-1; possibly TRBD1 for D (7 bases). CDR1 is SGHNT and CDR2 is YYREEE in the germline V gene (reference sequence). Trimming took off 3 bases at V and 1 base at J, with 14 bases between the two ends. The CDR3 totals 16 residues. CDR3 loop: CASSSRQGGSYNEQFF. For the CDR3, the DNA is TGTGCCAGCAGCTCAAGACAGGGAGGATCCTACAATGAGCAGTTCTTC.

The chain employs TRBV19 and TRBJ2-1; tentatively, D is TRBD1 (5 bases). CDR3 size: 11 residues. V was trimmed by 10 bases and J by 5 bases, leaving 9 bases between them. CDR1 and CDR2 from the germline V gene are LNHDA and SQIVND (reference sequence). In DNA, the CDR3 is TGTGCCACAAGACAGCACAATGAGCAGTTCTTC. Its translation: CATRQHNEQFF.

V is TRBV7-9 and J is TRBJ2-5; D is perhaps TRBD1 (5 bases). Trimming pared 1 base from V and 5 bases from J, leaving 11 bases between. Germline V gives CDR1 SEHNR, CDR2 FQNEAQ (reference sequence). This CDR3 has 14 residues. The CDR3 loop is CASSLDTGPETQYF. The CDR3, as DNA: TGTGCCAGCAGCTTAGATACAGGCCCCGAGACCCAGTACTTC.

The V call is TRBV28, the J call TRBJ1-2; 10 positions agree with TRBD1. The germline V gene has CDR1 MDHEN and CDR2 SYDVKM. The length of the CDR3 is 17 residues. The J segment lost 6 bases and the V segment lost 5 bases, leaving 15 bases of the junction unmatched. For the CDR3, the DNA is TGTGCCAGCAGTACCTTTCCGGGACAGGGGTTACATAATGGCTACACCTTC. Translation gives CASSTFPGQGLHNGYTF.

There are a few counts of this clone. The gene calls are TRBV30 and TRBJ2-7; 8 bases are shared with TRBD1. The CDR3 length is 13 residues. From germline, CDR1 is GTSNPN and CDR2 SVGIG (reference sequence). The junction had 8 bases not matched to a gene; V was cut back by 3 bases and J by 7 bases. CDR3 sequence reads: CAWSSQGAREQYF. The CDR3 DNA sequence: TGTGCCTGGAGCTCCCAGGGGGCGAGAGAGCAGTACTTC.

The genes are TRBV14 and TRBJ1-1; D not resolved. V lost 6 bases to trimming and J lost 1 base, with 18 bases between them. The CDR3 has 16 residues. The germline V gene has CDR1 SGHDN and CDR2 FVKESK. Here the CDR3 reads CASSDFGEMANTEAFF. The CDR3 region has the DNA TGTGCCAGCAGTGATTTCGGGGAGATGGCGAACACTGAAGCTTTCTTT.

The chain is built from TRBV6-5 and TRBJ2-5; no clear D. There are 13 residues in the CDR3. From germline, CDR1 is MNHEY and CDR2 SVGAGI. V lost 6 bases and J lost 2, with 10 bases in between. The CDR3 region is CASSPREQETQYF. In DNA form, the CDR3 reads TGTGCCAGCAGCCCAAGAGAGCAAGAGACCCAGTACTTC.

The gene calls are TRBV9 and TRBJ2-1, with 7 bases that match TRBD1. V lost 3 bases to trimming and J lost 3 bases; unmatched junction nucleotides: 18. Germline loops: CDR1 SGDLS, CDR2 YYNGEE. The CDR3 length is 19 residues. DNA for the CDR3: TGTGCCAGCAGCGACAGATCAGGACAGGCAGGTTGGCACTACAATGAGCAGTTCTTC. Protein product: CASSDRSGQAGWHYNEQFF.

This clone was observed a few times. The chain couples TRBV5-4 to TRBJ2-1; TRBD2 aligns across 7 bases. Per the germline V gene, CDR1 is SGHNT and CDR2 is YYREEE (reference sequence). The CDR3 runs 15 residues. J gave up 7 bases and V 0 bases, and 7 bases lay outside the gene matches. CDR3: CASSLATGLRNEQFF. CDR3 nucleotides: TGTGCCAGCAGCTTGGCCACGGGACTACGGAATGAGCAGTTCTTC.

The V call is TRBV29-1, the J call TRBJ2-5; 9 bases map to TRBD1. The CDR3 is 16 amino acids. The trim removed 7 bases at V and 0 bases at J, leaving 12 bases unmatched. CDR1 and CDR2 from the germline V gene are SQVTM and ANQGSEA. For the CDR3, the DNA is TGCAGCGCCGGGGACAGGGCCCGCGTCGACCAAGAGACCCAGTACTTC. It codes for CSAGDRARVDQETQYF.

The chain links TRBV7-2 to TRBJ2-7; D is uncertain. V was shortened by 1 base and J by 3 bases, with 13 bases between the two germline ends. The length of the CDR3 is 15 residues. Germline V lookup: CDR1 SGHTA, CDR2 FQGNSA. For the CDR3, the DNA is TGTGCCAGCAGCTTAGTAAGTCAGGTGAACTACGAGCAGTACTTC. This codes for CASSLVSQVNYEQYF.

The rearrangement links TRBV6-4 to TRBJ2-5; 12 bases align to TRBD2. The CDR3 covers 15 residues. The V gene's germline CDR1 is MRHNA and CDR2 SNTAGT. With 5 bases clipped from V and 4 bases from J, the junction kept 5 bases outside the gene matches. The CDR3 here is CASSRTSGVGETQYF. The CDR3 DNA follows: TGTGCCAGCAGTCGGACTAGCGGGGTGGGAGAGACCCAGTACTTC.